Listed here are 32 T cell receptor beta chains from one sample, sequenced in a study of blood T cell repertoires in COVID-19. Only in-frame clones appear in the TCRdb table, and some are missing; sequencing was by immunoSEQ multiplex PCR. The sample has about 140,000 clones; 75% to 85% are singletons. The specimen was peripheral blood. These receptors all stem from a man aged 55 to 70 with active or convalescent COVID-19.

The chain has TRBV4-1 and TRBJ1-5; the D gene is possibly TRBD1 (5 bases). Trimming stripped 2 bases from V and 6 bases from J, with 17 bases between. Germline V gives CDR1 MGHRA, CDR2 YSYEKL. This CDR3 has 16 residues. CDR3 sequence (DNA): TGCGCCAGCAGCCAAAGCCCCTCAGGGTTGGGTCAGCCCCAGCATTTT. This codes for CASSQSPSGLGQPQHF.

This clone was picked up a small number of times. The chain combines TRBV25-1 with TRBJ2-7; TRBD1 matches 7 bases. The CDR3 loop spans 15 amino acids. Germline trimming cut 3 bases from V and 5 bases from J; bases unmatched to any gene: 10. The V gene's germline CDR1 is MGHDK and CDR2 SYGVNS. CDR3 coding DNA: TGTGCCAGCAGTGAGATGAGGGGGCTGGTCGACGAGCAGTACTTC. Amino acids: CASSEMRGLVDEQYF.

The chain is built from TRBV5-4 and TRBJ1-1; maybe TRBD1 (6 bases). V was shortened by 5 bases and J by 0 bases, with 11 bases between the two germline ends. Germline CDR1 and CDR2: SGHNT and YYREEE (reference sequence). The CDR3 runs to 14 residues. CDR3 loop: CASRGAVMNTEAFF. CDR3 bases: TGTGCCAGCAGGGGGGCGGTAATGAACACTGAAGCTTTCTTT.

The rearrangement links TRBV18 to TRBJ2-2; TRBD2 matches at 8 bases. V shed 1 base, J shed 0 bases, and the junction held 4 bases outside the gene matches. The germline V gene has CDR1 KGHSH and CDR2 LQKENI. CDR3 length: 17 residues. CDR3 coding DNA: TGTGCCAGCTCACCACGAACTAGCGGTTCGAACACCGGGGAGCTGTTTTTT. Translated: CASSPRTSGSNTGELFF.

The gene calls are TRBV6-5 and TRBJ1-4; 9 bases line up with TRBD1. Germline V gene lookup returns CDR1 MNHEY and CDR2 SVGAGI. With V trimmed by 4 bases and J by 7 bases, 7 bases remained unmatched. The CDR3 contains 15 residues. The CDR3 sequence is CASSSRDRAGEKLFF. The CDR3, as DNA: TGTGCCAGCAGTTCCCGGGACAGGGCGGGTGAAAAACTGTTTTTT.

The genes are TRBV7-9 and TRBJ2-3, with D possibly TRBD2 on 6 matching bases. The CDR3 totals 14 residues. Germline assignment: CDR1 SEHNR and CDR2 FQNEAQ (reference sequence). Trimming cost V 6 bases and J 5 bases, with 15 bases left between them. The CDR3 nucleotides read TGTGCCAGCAGGAAAACTAGCTTTCTAGATACGCAGTATTTT. Its protein is CASRKTSFLDTQYF.

This rearrangement joins TRBV5-1 to TRBJ1-3; a possible D gene is TRBD1 (6 bases). CDR3 length: 16 amino acids. Trimming cost V 2 bases and J 0 bases, with 12 bases left between them. Per the germline V gene, CDR1 is SGHRS and CDR2 is YFSETQ. The CDR3 loop is CASSLGQSFSGNTIYF. The DNA of the CDR3 is TGCGCCAGCAGCTTAGGACAGTCCTTCTCTGGAAACACCATATATTTT.

This clone was recorded only once. V is TRBV19 and J is TRBJ1-6; D is ambiguous. The CDR3 has 13 residues. Germline values: CDR1 LNHDA, CDR2 SQIVND (reference sequence). With 5 bases removed from V and 8 bases from J, the gap between germline ends came to 10 bases. The CDR3 spells CASSAGLDSPLHF. CDR3 DNA sequence: TGTGCCAGTAGTGCCGGTCTTGATTCACCCCTCCACTTT.

The genes are TRBV19 and TRBJ1-1, with D perhaps matching TRBD1 (5 bases). Germline CDR1 LNHDA, CDR2 SQIVND (reference sequence). V shed 7 bases and J shed 1 base, with 10 bases lying between them. This CDR3 has 13 amino acids. CDR3 DNA sequence: TGTGCCAGTATACAGGATAAGAACACTGAAGCTTTCTTT. This sequence encodes CASIQDKNTEAFF.

V is TRBV19 and J is TRBJ2-3; 7 positions agree with TRBD2. The CDR3 extends over 17 amino acids. J was trimmed by 2 bases and V by 4 bases; bases with no gene match: 12. Germline CDR1 is LNHDA and CDR2 is SQIVND (reference sequence). The CDR3 bases are TGTGCCAGTAGTAGTCGGCTGGCGGGAGCCCTCACAGATACGCAGTATTTT. As protein: CASSSRLAGALTDTQYF.

The rearrangement joins TRBV13 to TRBJ2-1, with D hard to call. Germline CDR1 PRHDT, CDR2 FYEKMQ (reference sequence). The CDR3 loop spans 12 amino acids. The V end was cut by 2 bases, the J end by 9 bases, with 8 bases between. As DNA, the CDR3 is TGTGCCAGCAGCTTAACCTTCAGTGAGCAGTTCTTC. This sequence encodes CASSLTFSEQFF.

This rearrangement joins TRBV13 to TRBJ2-1, with D maybe TRBD2 (5 bases). Per germline, CDR1 PRHDT and CDR2 FYEKMQ (reference sequence). Trimming cost V 4 bases and J 3 bases, with 16 bases left between them. CDR3 size: 16 residues. The CDR3 nucleotides are TGTGCCAGCAGCTCCCGGGGTGAGGGATACTACAATGAGCAGTTCTTC. Its protein product is CASSSRGEGYYNEQFF.

V and J are TRBV7-8 and TRBJ2-1, with a weak D call TRBD2 (6 bases). The CDR3 loop spans 12 amino acids. Germline V gives CDR1 SGHVS, CDR2 FQNEAQ. The V end lost 5 bases, the J end lost 10 bases, and 12 bases lay between the germline ends. As DNA, the CDR3 is TGTGCCAGCAGCCACCGGGACTGGGAGCAGTTCTTC. Protein sequence: CASSHRDWEQFF.

This sequence joins TRBV4-3 and TRBJ1-3; TRBD1 matches 10 bases. The CDR3 has 16 residues. Looked up from germline, CDR1 is LGHNA and CDR2 is YSLEER. Germline trimming cut 4 bases from V and 2 bases from J; bases unmatched to any gene: 5. CDR3 sequence (DNA): TGCGCCAGCAGCCCAGGGACAGGGGCGGCTGGAAACACCATATATTTT. Amino acid sequence: CASSPGTGAAGNTIYF.

The genes are TRBV27 and TRBJ2-7; D possibly corresponds to TRBD1 (5 bases). Deletions cut 3 bases from V and 4 bases from J, with 10 bases between. Germline lookup yields CDR1 MNHEY and CDR2 SMNVEV (reference sequence). The CDR3 is 13 residues long. CDR3 coding DNA: TGTGCCAGCAGTTTTGACAGCAAGTACGAGCAGTACTTC. Amino acid sequence: CASSFDSKYEQYF.

The V call is TRBV6-2 or TRBV6-3, the J call TRBJ1-2; D is unclear. The germline CDR1 and CDR2 sequences are MNHEY and SVGEGT. The CDR3 is 15 amino acids. The germline V and J ends were trimmed by 5 bases and 9 bases, with 22 bases remaining between them. The CDR3 region has the DNA TGTGCCAGCAGTGATACCCCAATGACTACCATGAGCTACACCTTC. It codes for CASSDTPMTTMSYTF.

The gene calls are TRBV14 and TRBJ1-2; 10 bases are a match to TRBD1. J gave up 7 bases and V 4 bases, and 3 bases lay outside the gene matches. Germline V gene sequence: CDR1 SGHDN, CDR2 FVKESK. This CDR3 is 13 amino acids long. DNA of the CDR3: TGTGCCAGCAGCCGAGACAGGGGGCTTGGCTACACCTTC. Translating gives CASSRDRGLGYTF.

The chain links TRBV5-8 to TRBJ1-2, with 7 bases matching TRBD1. CDR3 length: 14 residues. V shed 4 bases, J shed 1 base, and the junction held 4 bases outside the gene matches. The germline V gene has CDR1 SGHTS and CDR2 YDEGEE. The CDR3 nucleotides are TGTGCCAGCAGCGCGGACAGGAGTAACTATGGCTACACCTTC. Amino acid sequence: CASSADRSNYGYTF.

The chain uses TRBV19 and TRBJ1-3; no clear D gene. The CDR3 consists of 16 residues. Looked up from germline, CDR1 is LNHDA and CDR2 is SQIVND (reference sequence). Between the trimmed V and J ends, which lost 6 bases and 0 bases, there was a span of 15 bases. DNA for the CDR3: TGTGCCAGTAGATCCTACCATATCTTCTCTGGAAACACCATATATTTT. This codes for CASRSYHIFSGNTIYF.

J is TRBJ1-1 and V is TRBV4-1, with a tentative D call TRBD1 (5 bases). CDR1 and CDR2 from the germline V gene are MGHRA and YSYEKL. V gave up 0 bases and J gave up 1 base, with 12 bases separating them. There are 16 residues in the CDR3. CDR3 loop: CASSQDWGGWNTEAFF. The CDR3 DNA follows: TGCGCCAGCAGCCAAGATTGGGGGGGATGGAACACTGAAGCTTTCTTT.

The chain combines TRBV19 with TRBJ1-3; 7 bases match TRBD1. The germline V gene has CDR1 LNHDA and CDR2 SQIVND (reference sequence). J gave up 0 bases and V 10 bases, and 6 bases lay outside the gene matches. This CDR3 region has 14 residues. CDR3 residues: CATQGDSSGNTIYF. The CDR3 nucleotides are TGTGCCACTCAAGGGGACAGCTCTGGAAACACCATATATTTT.

This sequence joins TRBV10-3 and TRBJ2-3; 9 positions match TRBD2. V dropped 5 bases and J dropped 4; count of bases not matched to a gene: 7. CDR1 and CDR2 (germline): ENHRY, SYGVKD. This CDR3 is 15 amino acids long. The CDR3 nucleotides are TGTGCCATCAGTTTGGGTAGCGGGGGCTCAGATACGCAGTATTTT. Its translation is CAISLGSGGSDTQYF.

The chain joins TRBV10-3 to TRBJ2-3; possibly TRBD2 for D (6 bases). V was pared by 0 bases and J by 10 bases, with 20 bases between. Germline V gene data show CDR1 as ENHRY and CDR2 as SYGVKD. CDR3 size: 16 residues. CDR3 sequence: CAISESTRRGRTAQYF. As DNA, the CDR3 is TGTGCCATCAGTGAGTCGACTCGTCGGGGGAGGACGGCGCAGTATTTT.

This chain joins TRBV3-1 (or the pseudogene TRBV3-2) and TRBJ1-2, with D unresolved. Germline V lookup: CDR1 LGHDT, CDR2 YNNKEL (reference sequence). The CDR3 extends over 15 amino acids. With 4 bases removed from V and 2 bases from J, the gap between germline ends came to 14 bases. The CDR3 coding sequence is TGTGCCAGCAGCCCGACCTTCGGCGGGAACTATGGCTACACCTTC. It encodes CASSPTFGGNYGYTF.

V gene TRBV6-2 or TRBV6-3 combines with J gene TRBJ2-3, with 8 bases that match TRBD2. CDR3 length: 14 residues. V gave up 5 bases and J gave up 6 bases; unmatched junction bases: 7. The germline gives CDR1 MNHEY, CDR2 SVGEGT. CDR3 amino acids: CASSPGTRTDTQYF. In DNA, the CDR3 is TGTGCCAGCAGTCCCGGGACTAGAACGGATACGCAGTATTTT.

The rearrangement links TRBV15 to TRBJ2-2, with TRBD1 as a possible D gene (6 bases). Germline V lookup: CDR1 LNHNV, CDR2 YYDKDF (reference sequence). V gave up 0 bases and J gave up 4 bases, with 12 bases separating them. There are 16 residues in the CDR3. CDR3 region: CATSRDEGQITGELFF. Written as DNA, the CDR3 is TGTGCCACCAGCAGAGACGAGGGACAAATCACCGGGGAGCTGTTTTTT. The variable domain in full, completed from reference TRBV15 and TRBJ2-2, reads DAMVIQNPRYQVTQFGKPVTLSCSQTLNHNVMYWYQQKSSQAPKLLFHYYDKDFNNEADTPDNFQSRRPNTSFCFLDIRSPGLGDTAMYLCATSRDEGQITGELFFGEGSRLTVL.

The chain couples TRBV19 to TRBJ1-2, with D possibly TRBD1 on 6 matching bases. Germline CDR1 is LNHDA and CDR2 is SQIVND (reference sequence). V lost 10 bases to trimming and J lost 4 bases, with 22 bases between them. The CDR3 has 15 amino acids. The CDR3 loop is CATNNGQTTFYGYTF. For the CDR3, the DNA is TGTGCCACTAACAATGGACAGACTACCTTCTATGGCTACACCTTC.

The V and J genes are TRBV11-3 and TRBJ1-5, with D tentatively TRBD1 (6 bases). The CDR3 contains 20 residues. The V and J ends lost 4 bases and 2 bases respectively, with 27 bases between them. Germline V gives CDR1 SGHNT, CDR2 YENEEA. The chain's CDR3 is CASSSGVNRDGYMGNQPQHF. The CDR3 DNA reads as TGTGCCAGCAGCTCAGGGGTCAACAGGGACGGATATATGGGCAATCAGCCCCAGCATTTT.

V gene TRBV6-2 or TRBV6-3 combines with J gene TRBJ2-7; perhaps TRBD2 as D (6 bases). Trimming took off 0 bases at V and 5 bases at J, with 17 bases between the two ends. Germline V gene lookup returns CDR1 MNHEY and CDR2 SVGEGT. CDR3 size: 16 residues. CDR3 nucleotides: TGTGCCAGCAGTTACTCGACTAGAGCCCCCATGGACGAGCAGTACGTC. Translated: CASSYSTRAPMDEQYV.

The chain has TRBV6-5 and TRBJ1-3; no definite D call. Germline CDR1 MNHEY, CDR2 SVGAGI. The CDR3 is 16 amino acids. The ends were cut back, 0 bases at V and 1 base at J, with 10 bases in the middle. This CDR3 is CASSYSLRVSGNTIYF. The CDR3 nucleotides are TGTGCCAGCAGTTACTCTTTGCGGGTGTCTGGAAACACCATATATTTT.

J is TRBJ1-1 and V is TRBV2; the match to TRBD1 covers 8 bases. The junction had 2 bases not matched to a gene; V was cut back by 4 bases and J by 1 base. CDR1 is SNHLY and CDR2 is FYNNEI in the germline V gene. The CDR3 sequence is 14 residues long. The CDR3 region has the DNA TGTGCCAGCAGTGGACAGGGGAGGAACACTGAAGCTTTCTTT. Translated: CASSGQGRNTEAFF.

The CDR3 reads CASSPVWDRGYNEQFF. The CDR3 DNA follows: TGTGCCAGCAGCCCCGTGTGGGACAGGGGTTACAATGAGCAGTTCTTC. The chain uses TRBV9 and TRBJ2-1; 10 bases fit TRBD1. Losses at the gene ends were 4 bases for V and 4 bases for J; bases not matched to a gene: 8. The CDR3 loop spans 16 amino acids. Germline values: CDR1 SGDLS, CDR2 YYNGEE.